This TCR beta chain was sequenced during a study of spatial heterogeneity in lung cancer. This CDR3 has 14 amino acids. Germline V gene lookup returns CDR1 SEHNR and CDR2 FQNEAQ (reference sequence). The V gene lost 6 bases and the J gene lost 0 bases, with 10 bases spanning the gap. MiXCR, applied by TCRdb to the 5' RACE reads, yields one record per CDR3 protein. The sample has nearly 95,000 distinct CDR3 sequences, less than 20% seen once. Sample time point: blood at routine non-recurrence follow-up after resection. Tumor, nontumor lung or frozen PBMC supplied whole RNA that was sequenced unsorted. The chain is built from TRBV7-9 and TRBJ2-3; D not certain. The sample here was PBMCs, taken at follow-up. This clonotype was obtained from a male donor with early-stage non-small cell lung cancer. CDR3 nucleotide sequence: TGTGCCAGCAGTCCGGTTACTAGCACAGATACGCAGTATTTT. Amino acids: CASSPVTSTDTQYF.